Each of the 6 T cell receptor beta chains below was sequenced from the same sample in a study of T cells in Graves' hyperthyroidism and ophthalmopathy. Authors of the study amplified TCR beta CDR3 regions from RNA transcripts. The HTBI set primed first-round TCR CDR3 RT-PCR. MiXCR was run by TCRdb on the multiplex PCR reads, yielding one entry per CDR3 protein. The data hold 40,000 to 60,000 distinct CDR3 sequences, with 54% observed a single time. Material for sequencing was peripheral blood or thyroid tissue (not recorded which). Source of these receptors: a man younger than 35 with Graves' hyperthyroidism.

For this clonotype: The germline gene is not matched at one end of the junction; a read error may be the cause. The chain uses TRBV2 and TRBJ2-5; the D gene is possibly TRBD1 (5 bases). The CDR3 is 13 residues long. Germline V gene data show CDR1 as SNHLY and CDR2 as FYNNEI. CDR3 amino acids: CASEAGFQETQYF. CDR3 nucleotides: TGCGCCAGCGAGGCAGGGTTCCAAGAGACCCAGTACTTC.

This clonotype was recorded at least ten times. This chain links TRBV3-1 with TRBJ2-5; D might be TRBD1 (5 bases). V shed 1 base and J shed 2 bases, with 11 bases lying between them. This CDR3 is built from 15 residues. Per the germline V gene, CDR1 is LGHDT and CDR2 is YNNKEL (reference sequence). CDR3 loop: CASSQGRGRQETQYF. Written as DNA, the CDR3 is TGTGCCAGCAGCCAAGGTAGGGGCCGGCAAGAGACCCAGTACTTC.

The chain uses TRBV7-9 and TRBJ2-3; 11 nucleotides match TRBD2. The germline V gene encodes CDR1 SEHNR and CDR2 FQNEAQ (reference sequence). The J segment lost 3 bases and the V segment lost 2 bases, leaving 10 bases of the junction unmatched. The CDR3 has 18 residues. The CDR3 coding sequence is TGTGCCAGCAGCTTAATGACCGTAGCGGGAGGGCGAACAGATACGCAGTATTTT. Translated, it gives CASSLMTVAGGRTDTQYF. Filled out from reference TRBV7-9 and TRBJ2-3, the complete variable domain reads DTGVSQNPRHKITKRGQNVTFRCDPISEHNRLYWYRQTLGQGPEFLTYFQNEAQLEKSRLLSDRFSAERPKGSFSTLEIQRTEQGDSAMYLCASSLMTVAGGRTDTQYFGPGTRLTVL.

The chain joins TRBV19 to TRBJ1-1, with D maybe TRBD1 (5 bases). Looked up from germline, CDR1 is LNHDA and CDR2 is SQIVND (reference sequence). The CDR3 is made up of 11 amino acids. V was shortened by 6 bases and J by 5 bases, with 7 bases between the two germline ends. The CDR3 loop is CASSRGTEAFF. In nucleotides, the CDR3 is TGTGCCAGTAGCCGGGGGACTGAAGCTTTCTTT.

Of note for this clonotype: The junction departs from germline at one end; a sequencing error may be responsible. In nucleotides, the CDR3 is TGTGCCAGCGGCTTAGCGTACACTTGTGTGGAAGCTTTCTTT. Residues: CASGLAYTCVEAFF. This chain connects TRBV7-8 to TRBJ1-1; D uncertain. The length of the CDR3 is 14 residues. CDR1 SGHVS and CDR2 FQNEAQ come from the germline V gene.

As DNA, the CDR3 is TGTGCCAGCAGCTTAGTGGACAGGGCTGGCGAGCAGTACTTC. Its translation: CASSLVDRAGEQYF. The V and J genes are TRBV7-8 and TRBJ2-7; the match to TRBD1 covers 8 bases. This CDR3 contains 14 residues. Germline lookup yields CDR1 SGHVS and CDR2 FQNEAQ. V lost 1 base, J lost 6 bases, and 5 bases stayed unmatched.